A single sample is the source of the 6 T cell receptor beta chains below, sequenced in a study of preoperative IRX-2 immunotherapy in early breast cancer. Sample treatment: preoperative locoregional IRX-2 cytokine immunotherapy. The table came from immunoSEQ multiplex PCR; TCRdb's copy has only in-frame clones and leaves some out. The sample includes approximately 34,000 clones, about 95% of them seen just once. Sampling was performed from a patient treated with IRX-2 immunotherapy. These receptors all come from a human donor with breast cancer.

V is TRBV7-9 and J is TRBJ2-3; no firm D call. Germline assignment: CDR1 SEHNR and CDR2 FQNEAQ (reference sequence). The CDR3 runs 17 residues. Trimming cost V 4 bases and J 3 bases, with 20 bases left between them. Here the CDR3 reads CASSSSKGPKTTDTQYF. CDR3 in DNA: TGTGCCAGCAGCTCCTCGAAGGGCCCAAAAACTACAGATACGCAGTATTTT.

V usage is TRBV11-3 and J usage is TRBJ2-1; 8 positions match TRBD2. J was trimmed by 1 base and V by 3 bases; bases with no gene match: 8. The length of the CDR3 is 17 residues. Germline CDR1 reads SGHNT; CDR2 reads YENEEA. The CDR3 DNA sequence: TGTGCCAGCAGCTTTGGGGGTAGCGGGATGTCCTACAATGAGCAGTTCTTC. Protein: CASSFGGSGMSYNEQFF.

This clone turned up a few times. Mismatch with germline at one junction end may stem from a read error. The chain combines TRBV7-7 with TRBJ2-6; D gene uncertain. This CDR3 has 13 amino acids. Germline assignment: CDR1 SSHAT and CDR2 FNYEAQ (reference sequence). This chain's CDR3 is CASSSPGANVLTF. CDR3 DNA sequence: TGTGCTAGCAGCTCTCCTGGGGCCAACGTCCTGACTTTC.

CDR3 in DNA: TGTGCCAGCAGTCCGGACAGTTCCTTTTATCAGCCCCAGCATTTT. Translating it yields CASSPDSSFYQPQHF. The V gene is TRBV27, the J gene TRBJ1-5; D is perhaps TRBD1 (6 bases). This CDR3 has 15 amino acids. Trimming shortened V by 5 bases and J by 5 bases, and 16 bases separated the two germline ends. Per germline, CDR1 MNHEY and CDR2 SMNVEV (reference sequence).

The chain uses TRBV10-3 and TRBJ2-7; TRBD1 matches 10 bases. J lost 6 bases, V lost 6 bases, and 8 bases had no gene match. CDR3 length: 14 residues. CDR1 ENHRY and CDR2 SYGVKD come from the germline V gene. The CDR3 bases are TGTGCCATCAGGGACAGGGGGGCAACTGGCGAGCAGTACTTC. This gives the protein CAIRDRGATGEQYF.

V is TRBV11-1 and J is TRBJ2-2; the D gene could be TRBD1 or TRBD2 (7 bases each). Germline V CDR1 and CDR2: SGHAT, FQDESV (reference sequence). V was shortened by 4 bases and J by 4 bases, with 16 bases between the two germline ends. The CDR3 has 16 residues. DNA of the CDR3: TGTGCCAGCAGCTCGCAGACAGGGAGGGGCACCGGGGAGCTGTTTTTT. It is translated as CASSSQTGRGTGELFF.